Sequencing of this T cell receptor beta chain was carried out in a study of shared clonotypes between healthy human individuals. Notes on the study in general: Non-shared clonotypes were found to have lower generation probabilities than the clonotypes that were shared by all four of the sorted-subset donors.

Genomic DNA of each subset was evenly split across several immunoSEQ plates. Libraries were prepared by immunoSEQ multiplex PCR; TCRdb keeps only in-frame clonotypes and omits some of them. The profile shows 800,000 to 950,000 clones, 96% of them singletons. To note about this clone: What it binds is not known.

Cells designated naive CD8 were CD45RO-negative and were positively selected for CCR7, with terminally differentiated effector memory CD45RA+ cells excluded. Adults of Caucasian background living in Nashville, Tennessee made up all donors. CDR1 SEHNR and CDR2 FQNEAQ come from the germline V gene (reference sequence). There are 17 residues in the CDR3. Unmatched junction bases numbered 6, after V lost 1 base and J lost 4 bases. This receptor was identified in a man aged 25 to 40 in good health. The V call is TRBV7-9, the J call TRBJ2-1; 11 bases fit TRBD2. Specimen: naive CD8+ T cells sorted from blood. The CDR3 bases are TGTGCCAGCAGCTTAGGGACTAGCGGGTACCCTTACAATGAGCAGTTCTTC. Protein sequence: CASSLGTSGYPYNEQFF.